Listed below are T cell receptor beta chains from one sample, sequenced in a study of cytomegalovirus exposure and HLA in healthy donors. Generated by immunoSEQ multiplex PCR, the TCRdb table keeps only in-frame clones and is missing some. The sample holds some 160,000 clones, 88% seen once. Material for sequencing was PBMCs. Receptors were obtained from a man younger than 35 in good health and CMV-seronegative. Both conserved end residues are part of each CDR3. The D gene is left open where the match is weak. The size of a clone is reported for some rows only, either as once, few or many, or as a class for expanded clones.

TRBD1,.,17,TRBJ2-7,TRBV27,CASSLSGTGGAWNEQYF,TGTGCCAGCAGTTTATCAGGGACAGGGGGCGCTTGGAACGAGCAGTACTTC
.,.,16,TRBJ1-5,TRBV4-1,CASSQDVQQPNQPQHF,TGCGCCAGCAGCCAAGATGTACAACAGCCCAATCAGCCCCAGCATTTT
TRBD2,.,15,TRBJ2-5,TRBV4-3,CASSLVAGGWETQYF,TGCGCCAGCAGCCTGGTTGCGGGGGGCTGGGAGACCCAGTACTTC
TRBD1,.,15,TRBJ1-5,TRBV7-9,CASSLGTGDGQPQHF,TGTGCCAGCAGCTTAGGGACAGGGGATGGTCAGCCCCAGCATTTT
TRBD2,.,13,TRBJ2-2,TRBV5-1,CASKRDNTGELFF,TGCGCCAGCAAGCGGGACAACACCGGGGAGCTGTTTTTT
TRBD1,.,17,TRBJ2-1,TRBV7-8,CASSLAPGQGLYNEQFF,TGTGCCAGCAGCTTAGCTCCGGGACAGGGGTTATACAATGAGCAGTTCTTC
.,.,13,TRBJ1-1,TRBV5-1,CASIGQPNTEAFF,TGCGCCAGCATAGGACAACCGAACACTGAAGCTTTCTTT
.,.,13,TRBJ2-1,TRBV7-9,CASSLLSHHEQFF,TGTGCCAGCAGCTTATTAAGCCACCATGAGCAGTTCTTC
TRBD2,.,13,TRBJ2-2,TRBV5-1,CASGTGGPGELFF,TGCGCCAGCGGGACGGGGGGGCCCGGGGAGCTGTTTTTT
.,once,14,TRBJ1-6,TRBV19,CASRVDSYNSPLHF,TGTGCCAGTAGGGTGGACAGCTATAATTCACCCCTCCACTTT
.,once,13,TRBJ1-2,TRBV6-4,CASSSWGDYGYTF,TGTGCCAGCAGCAGCTGGGGGGACTATGGCTACACCTTC
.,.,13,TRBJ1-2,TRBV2,CASSVRQTVGYTF,TGTGCCAGCAGTGTCCGACAGACGGTTGGCTACACCTTC
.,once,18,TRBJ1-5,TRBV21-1,CASNDRDRGLCSNQPQHF,TGTGCCAGCAACGACCGGGACAGGGGACTGTGTAGCAATCAGCCCCAGCATTTT
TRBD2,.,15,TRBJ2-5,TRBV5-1,CASSFTSGRQETQYF,TGCGCCAGCAGCTTCACTAGCGGGAGACAAGAGACCCAGTACTTC
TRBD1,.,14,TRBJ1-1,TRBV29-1,CSVPQGGVNTEAFF,TGCAGCGTTCCCCAAGGGGGCGTTAACACTGAAGCTTTCTTT